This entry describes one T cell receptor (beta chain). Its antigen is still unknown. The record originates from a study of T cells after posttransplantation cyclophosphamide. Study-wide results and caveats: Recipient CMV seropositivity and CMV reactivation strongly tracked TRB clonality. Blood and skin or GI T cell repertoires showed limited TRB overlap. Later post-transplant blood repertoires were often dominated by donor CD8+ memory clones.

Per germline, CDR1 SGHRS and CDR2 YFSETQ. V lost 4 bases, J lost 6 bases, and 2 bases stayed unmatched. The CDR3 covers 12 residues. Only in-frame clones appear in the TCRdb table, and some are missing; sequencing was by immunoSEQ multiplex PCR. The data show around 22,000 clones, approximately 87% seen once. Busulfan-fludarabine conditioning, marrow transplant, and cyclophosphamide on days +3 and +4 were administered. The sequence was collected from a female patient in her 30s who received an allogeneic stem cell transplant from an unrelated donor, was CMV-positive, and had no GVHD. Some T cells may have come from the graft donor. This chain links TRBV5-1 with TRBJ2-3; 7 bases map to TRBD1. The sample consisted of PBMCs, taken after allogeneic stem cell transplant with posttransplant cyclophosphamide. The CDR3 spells CASSPRGDTQYF. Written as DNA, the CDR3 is TGCGCCAGCAGCCCCAGGGGGGATACGCAGTATTTT.